These 24 T cell receptor beta chains came from one sample sequenced in a study of blood T cell repertoires in COVID-19. TCRdb's copy holds only in-frame clones and misses some; the assay was immunoSEQ multiplex PCR. The sample includes about 170,000 clones, roughly 90% seen only once; the top ten take roughly 0.77%. The sequenced sample consisted of PBMCs or T cells enriched from blood (not recorded which). These receptors all stem from a woman under 30 who had recovered from COVID-19.

The J gene is TRBJ1-2, the V gene TRBV5-8; 7 bases agree with TRBD1. CDR1 and CDR2 (germline): SGHTS, YDEGEE. The CDR3 consists of 17 residues. With V trimmed by 2 bases and J by 2 bases, 12 bases remained unmatched. The CDR3 spells CASSFGRGRRVNYGYTF. Written as DNA, the CDR3 is TGTGCCAGCAGCTTCGGTAGGGGGCGCCGGGTGAACTATGGCTACACCTTC.

This rearrangement joins TRBV5-6 to TRBJ1-5; TRBD1 matches 9 bases. Germline V gives CDR1 SGHDT, CDR2 YYEEEE. The CDR3 totals 17 residues. Trimming removed 4 bases from V and 1 base from J; junction bases left unmatched: 9. CDR3 amino acids: CASSPLDRGRSNQPQHF. In nucleotides, the CDR3 is TGTGCCAGCAGCCCTCTGGACAGGGGAAGGAGCAATCAGCCCCAGCATTTT.

This clone appeared once. The CDR3: CAISAGVAGKDTQYF. The CDR3 DNA reads TGTGCCATCAGTGCCGGGGTAGCGGGAAAAGATACGCAGTATTTT. The chain recombines TRBV10-3 with TRBJ2-3; 8 nucleotides line up with TRBD2. V shed 4 bases and J 5 bases; nucleotides not matched to a gene: 8. The germline CDR1 and CDR2 sequences are ENHRY and SYGVKD. CDR3 length: 15 residues.

The J gene is TRBJ2-7, the V gene TRBV30; D ambiguous. V lost 2 bases and J 6 bases, leaving 11 bases between the germline ends. CDR1 and CDR2 (germline): GTSNPN, SVGIG (reference sequence). CDR3 length: 12 residues. CDR3: CAWSQRSGEQYF. CDR3 DNA: TGTGCCTGGAGTCAACGATCCGGCGAGCAGTACTTC. The entire variable domain, with the rest obtained from reference TRBV30 and TRBJ2-7, is as follows: SQTIHQWPATLVQPVGSPLSLECTVEGTSNPNLYWYRQAAGRGLQLLFYSVGIGQISSEVPQNLSASRPQDRQFILSSKKLLLSDSGFYLCAWSQRSGEQYFGPGTRLTVT.

As DNA, the CDR3 is TGTGCCAGCAGCTTGGGACTAGCGGGAGCTCGGTCCGAGCAGTACTTC. Protein: CASSLGLAGARSEQYF. The J gene is TRBJ2-7, the V gene TRBV7-9; TRBD2 matches 14 bases. V trimming: 3 bases; J trimming: 6 bases; junction bases outside the gene matches: 7. CDR1 and CDR2 from the germline V gene are SEHNR and FQNEAQ (reference sequence). CDR3 length: 16 amino acids.

The chain combines TRBV3-1 (or the pseudogene TRBV3-2) with TRBJ2-2; TRBD1 is a possible D gene (6 bases). Germline CDR1 LGHDT, CDR2 YNNKEL (reference sequence). The CDR3 is made up of 16 amino acids. V was shortened by 1 base and J by 3 bases, with 12 bases between the two germline ends. The CDR3 nucleotides are TGTGCCAGCAGCCAAGGGCTAGGACAGCACACCGGGGAGCTGTTTTTT. Protein product: CASSQGLGQHTGELFF.

The chain uses TRBV28 and TRBJ1-1; D is uncertain. CDR3 length equals 12 residues. The V end lost 5 bases, the J end lost 2 bases, and 6 bases lay between the germline ends. The germline gives CDR1 MDHEN, CDR2 SYDVKM. The CDR3 is CASSPVNTEAFF. For the CDR3, the DNA is TGTGCCAGCAGTCCGGTAAACACTGAAGCTTTCTTT.

CDR3 sequence reads: CASSLGGGGAGEKLFF. As DNA, the CDR3 is TGTGCCAGCAGCTTAGGCGGGGGGGGCGCAGGGGAAAAACTGTTTTTT. This rearrangement joins TRBV7-2 to TRBJ1-4, with D possibly TRBD1 on 6 matching bases. The CDR3 runs 16 residues. Germline V gene lookup returns CDR1 SGHTA and CDR2 FQGNSA. Trimming removed 1 base at V and 8 bases at J, with 17 bases between.

The rearrangement links TRBV5-6 to TRBJ2-7, with 7 bases matching TRBD1. The CDR3 sequence is 16 residues long. The ends lost 4 bases at V and 3 bases at J; junction bases unmatched: 13. In germline, CDR1 is SGHDT, CDR2 YYEEEE. In DNA, the CDR3 is TGTGCCAGCAGCCGGGAACCAGGGGGAATCGTCTACGAGCAGTACTTC. It yields the protein CASSREPGGIVYEQYF. Full variable domain (rest looked up from reference TRBV5-6 and TRBJ2-7): DAGVTQSPTHLIKTRGQQVTLRCSPKSGHDTVSWYQQALGQGPQFIFQYYEEEERQRGNFPDRFSGHQFPNYSSELNVNALLLGDSALYLCASSREPGGIVYEQYFGPGTRLTVT.

This clone appeared once. V is TRBV5-4 and J is TRBJ2-1; possible D gene TRBD2, 5 bases. CDR3 length: 14 residues. The germline CDR1 and CDR2 sequences are SGHNT and YYREEE (reference sequence). The V end was cut by 3 bases, the J end by 3 bases, with 10 bases between. The CDR3: CASSSYRDYNEQFF. For the CDR3, the DNA is TGTGCCAGCAGCTCCTACCGGGACTACAATGAGCAGTTCTTC.

The chain combines TRBV4-3 with TRBJ2-7, with TRBD1 as a possible D gene (6 bases). V lost 4 bases and J lost 3, with 13 bases in between. Germline-derived CDR1 and CDR2 are LGHNA and YSLEER. This CDR3 has 14 amino acids. The CDR3 DNA reads TGCGCCAGCAGCCGAGGGGGAAGGGGCTACGAGCAGTACTTC. It encodes CASSRGGRGYEQYF.

The V and J genes are TRBV28 and TRBJ2-3; 8 bases are shared with TRBD2. The CDR3 is 17 residues long. The V and J ends lost 5 bases and 3 bases, in that order; junction bases with no gene match: 13. Germline V gives CDR1 MDHEN, CDR2 SYDVKM. The CDR3 sequence is CASSPLGAGVVTDTQYF. DNA for the CDR3: TGTGCCAGCAGTCCCCTAGGAGCGGGAGTTGTTACAGATACGCAGTATTTT.

V and J are TRBV7-8 and TRBJ1-2; 10 bases fit TRBD1. Trimming removed 3 bases from V and 8 bases from J; junction bases left unmatched: 6. In germline, CDR1 is SGHVS, CDR2 FQNEAQ. The CDR3 covers 14 residues. This CDR3 reads CASSFDRGRQGYTF. Written as DNA, the CDR3 is TGTGCCAGCAGCTTCGACAGGGGGCGTCAAGGCTACACCTTC.

The chain uses TRBV6-5 and TRBJ2-3, with 7 bases matching TRBD2. The germline gives CDR1 MNHEY, CDR2 SVGAGI. The CDR3 has 13 residues. V lost 7 bases to trimming and J lost 0 bases; unmatched junction nucleotides: 1. CDR3 region: CASKTSSTDTQYF. The CDR3 DNA sequence: TGTGCCAGCAAGACTAGCAGCACAGATACGCAGTATTTT.

This clone was found once. J is TRBJ1-4 and V is TRBV2, with D uncertain. Trimming pared 3 bases from V and 0 bases from J, leaving 8 bases between. From germline, CDR1 is SNHLY and CDR2 FYNNEI. CDR3 length equals 15 residues. The DNA for the CDR3 is TGTGCCAGCAGTGACAGGCGCGCAACTAATGAAAAACTGTTTTTT. This encodes CASSDRRATNEKLFF.

The chain employs TRBV29-1 and TRBJ2-3, with 8 nucleotides matching TRBD2. The CDR3 covers 14 residues. J was trimmed by 2 bases and V by 6 bases; bases with no gene match: 7. Germline lookup yields CDR1 SQVTM and CDR2 ANQGSEA. DNA for the CDR3: TGCAGCGTCGTAGCGGGAATCGCCACAGATACGCAGTATTTT. Residues: CSVVAGIATDTQYF.

This clone has more than one count but fewer than ten. The chain links TRBV7-2 to TRBJ2-5; 7 nucleotides match TRBD2. The CDR3 runs to 16 residues. Per the germline V gene, CDR1 is SGHTA and CDR2 is FQGNSA. V was pared by 2 bases and J by 1 base, with 7 bases of the junction left unmatched. Here the CDR3 DNA reads TGTGCCAGCAGCTTACGTCCGGCTAGCGGCCAAGAGACCCAGTACTTC. Protein: CASSLRPASGQETQYF.

The V call is TRBV4-1, the J call TRBJ1-2, with a tentative D call TRBD1 (6 bases). Germline V gene sequence: CDR1 MGHRA, CDR2 YSYEKL. V dropped 1 base and J dropped 4 bases, with 13 bases sitting between them. The CDR3 covers 15 residues. The CDR3 DNA follows: TGCGCCAGCAGCCAAGGAGAAGGGGGTCGCTATGGCTACACCTTC. Protein sequence: CASSQGEGGRYGYTF.

The chain carries TRBV5-1 and TRBJ2-7; 12 positions match TRBD2. Trimming removed 5 bases from V and 0 bases from J; junction bases left unmatched: 3. CDR1 and CDR2 from the germline V gene are SGHRS and YFSETQ. CDR3 size: 15 residues. The CDR3 region is CASRLTSGSSYEQYF. CDR3 coding DNA: TGCGCCAGCAGACTGACTAGCGGGAGCTCCTACGAGCAGTACTTC. The full variable domain, with the rest looked up from reference TRBV5-1 and TRBJ2-7, is KAGVTQTPRYLIKTRGQQVTLSCSPISGHRSVSWYQQTPGQGLQFLFEYFSETQRNKGNFPGRFSGRQFSNSRSEMNVSTLELGDSALYLCASRLTSGSSYEQYFGPGTRLTVT.

The rearrangement joins TRBV27 to TRBJ1-1; 7 bases are a match to TRBD1. Trimming removed 4 bases from V and 4 bases from J; junction bases left unmatched: 3. Germline V lookup: CDR1 MNHEY, CDR2 SMNVEV (reference sequence). The CDR3 totals 13 residues. CDR3 bases: TGTGCCAGCAGTTCCCACAGGGGCACTGAAGCTTTCTTT. Its translation: CASSSHRGTEAFF.

V and J are TRBV12-5 and TRBJ2-5; D might be TRBD2 (5 bases). Between the trimmed V and J ends, which lost 3 bases and 5 bases, there was a span of 13 bases. Germline V gives CDR1 LGHNT, CDR2 FRNRAP. CDR3 length: 14 residues. Written as DNA, the CDR3 is TGTGCTAGTGGTTTAGAGGGATTGGAGGAGACCCAGTACTTC. It is translated as CASGLEGLEETQYF.

The J gene is TRBJ2-1, the V gene TRBV7-3, with D unresolved. Per the germline V gene, CDR1 is SGHTA and CDR2 is FQGTGA. The CDR3 sequence is 12 residues long. Trimming pared 3 bases from V and 5 bases from J, leaving 5 bases between. The CDR3 DNA reads TGTGCCAGCAGCTTTATAGACAATGAGCAGTTCTTC. This encodes CASSFIDNEQFF.

As for this clone: A read error may produce the germline difference seen at one junction end. This rearrangement joins TRBV20-1 to TRBJ2-7; TRBD1 aligns across 9 bases. CDR1 is DFQATT and CDR2 is SNEGSKA in the germline V gene (reference sequence). The CDR3 runs 12 residues. Written as DNA, the CDR3 is TGCAGTGCTAGTGACAGGGGGTACGGGCAGTACTTC. Protein product: CSASDRGYGQYF.

The V and J genes are TRBV27 and TRBJ2-5; D perhaps matches TRBD2 (5 bases). The CDR3 has 15 amino acids. Germline V gives CDR1 MNHEY, CDR2 SMNVEV (reference sequence). V gave up 3 bases and J gave up 2 bases, with 13 bases separating them. For the CDR3, the DNA is TGTGCCAGCAGTTTGACTATCTGGGAACAAGAGACCCAGTACTTC. Translated, it gives CASSLTIWEQETQYF.